This record covers a single T cell receptor beta chain. Antigen: not known. This specimen belongs to a study of T cells in localized non-small cell lung cancer. Study conclusions and caveats: Only one tumor region went through sequencing, so heterogeneity may still be there.

Clones were read by immunoSEQ multiplex PCR, and TCRdb kept only the in-frame ones, dropping some. The sample has about 13,000 clones, 28% seen once. Germline values: CDR1 SGHNT, CDR2 YENEEA. The CDR3 loop spans 15 amino acids. Trimming left V 5 bases short and J 4 bases short, with 14 bases between. This chain joins TRBV11-3 and TRBJ2-2, with D possibly matching TRBD2 (5 bases). Sequencing used lung tumor tissue, obtained before any cancer treatment. This clonotype was obtained from an older female donor with stage I lung adenocarcinoma. CDR3 sequence (DNA): TGTGCCAGCAGCCCGTTGGGGAGCATCACCGGGGAGCTGTTTTTT. Its translation is CASSPLGSITGELFF.